The rows below give T cell receptor beta chains drawn from one sample of a study of identical twins. One entry per CDR3 protein, called by TCRdb with MiXCR from the 5' RACE reads. Counted here are around 530,000 distinct CDR3 sequences, approximately 14% occurring once; the ten biggest clones make up roughly 0.4%. The data also belong to a second study, concerning yellow fever vaccine responses in identical twins.

What was sequenced was CD4+ T cells sorted from blood. These receptor sequences come from a woman aged 18-30 years in good health. Each CDR3 is given with its conserved first and last residue. Each record gives: V gene, CDR3 protein.

v_gene: TRBV5-1; CDR3aa: CASSLDSPYNEQFF
v_gene: TRBV6-1; CDR3aa: CASHKSQGFYEQYF
v_gene: TRBV29-1; CDR3aa: CSVGKTSGRPPETQYF
v_gene: TRBV12-3/TRBV12-4; CDR3aa: CASSKDRGVTEAFF
v_gene: TRBV5-1; CDR3aa: CASSFNTGDFYEQYF
v_gene: TRBV10-3; CDR3aa: CAISSRTSGGFEQYF
v_gene: TRBV7-2; CDR3aa: CASSLGLAGILTDTQYF
v_gene: TRBV3-1; CDR3aa: CASSQVTSGRARNEQFF
v_gene: TRBV7-9; CDR3aa: CASSFYPRQNEQFF
v_gene: TRBV20-1; CDR3aa: CSVPRGAYNQPQHF
v_gene: TRBV29-1; CDR3aa: CSVQMGRGINYGYTF
v_gene: TRBV20-1; CDR3aa: CSARDPRGNQETQYF
v_gene: TRBV14; CDR3aa: CASRRTGTDTQYF
v_gene: TRBV5-6; CDR3aa: CASSPGSGDTQYF
v_gene: TRBV24-1; CDR3aa: CATRSSGRVPEQFF
v_gene: TRBV4-1; CDR3aa: CAGSQPGGPGNEQFF
v_gene: TRBV11-2; CDR3aa: CASSRKVTDTQYF
v_gene: TRBV10-3; CDR3aa: CAISVTDSSYNEQFF
v_gene: TRBV12-3/TRBV12-4; CDR3aa: CASSDLRQNYGYTF
v_gene: TRBV6-1; CDR3aa: CASSEFKWGNEQFF
v_gene: TRBV15; CDR3aa: CATSREVGASGNTIYF
v_gene: TRBV7-2; CDR3aa: CASSTRTGGASGELFF
v_gene: TRBV5-1; CDR3aa: CASSRGSGAENYEQYF
v_gene: TRBV4-1; CDR3aa: CASSQDSGRMNTEAFF
v_gene: TRBV3-1; CDR3aa: CASRRLAGAESTGELFF
v_gene: TRBV20-1; CDR3aa: CSVGETFYNEQFF
v_gene: TRBV5-5; CDR3aa: CASSIRQGSETQYF
v_gene: TRBV20-1; CDR3aa: CSAKETTYEQYF
v_gene: TRBV7-9; CDR3aa: CASSYEESPLHF
v_gene: TRBV12-3/TRBV12-4; CDR3aa: CASSFIQGPSTDTQYF
v_gene: TRBV3-1; CDR3aa: CASSPEGSGAFF
v_gene: TRBV12-3/TRBV12-4; CDR3aa: CASRTKAGPETQYF